The rows below give T cell receptor beta chains drawn from one sample of a study of blood T cells in healthy people across ages. One entry per CDR3 protein results from TCRdb running MiXCR on the 5' RACE reads. The repertoire holds about a million distinct CDR3 sequences, with roughly two fifths as singletons. Material: blood. The origin of the receptors is a man aged 18 to 30 in good health. The CDR3 runs from the conserved cysteine through the conserved F or W. A D gene is named only where the DNA matches it firmly. The size of a clone is reported for some rows only, either as once, few or many, or as a class for expanded clones.

CDR3 DNA: TGTGCCAGCACCAGAGCTGTTACACGGGGGGCCTACAATGAGCAGTTCTTC
CDR3 protein: CASTRAVTRGAYNEQFF
J gene: TRBJ2-1
clone size: NA
D gene: NA
V gene: TRBV21-1

CDR3 DNA: TGCGCCAGCAGCTTGGCCGAACAGTTTAACTATGGCTACACCTTC
CDR3 protein: CASSLAEQFNYGYTF
J gene: TRBJ1-2
clone size: NA
D gene: NA
V gene: TRBV5-1

CDR3 DNA: TGCAGTGCTAAGCCCTTAGCACAGGGATTCTTGCGAGGCTACACCTTC
CDR3 protein: CSAKPLAQGFLRGYTF
J gene: TRBJ1-2
clone size: NA
D gene: NA
V gene: TRBV20-1

CDR3 DNA: TGTGCCATCAGTGGAACAGGGTTCTATGGCTACACCTTC
CDR3 protein: CAISGTGFYGYTF
J gene: TRBJ1-2
clone size: NA
D gene: NA
V gene: TRBV10-3

CDR3 DNA: TGCGCCAGCAGCCAAGAAGGCGGGGGCAACGAGCAGTACTTC
CDR3 protein: CASSQEGGGNEQYF
J gene: TRBJ2-7
clone size: few
D gene: NA
V gene: TRBV4-1

CDR3 DNA: TGTGCCAGCAGTTACCGGACGGAACCTTCCTACGAGCAGTACTTC
CDR3 protein: CASSYRTEPSYEQYF
J gene: TRBJ2-7
clone size: NA
D gene: NA
V gene: TRBV6-2/TRBV6-3

CDR3 DNA: TGTGCCAGCAGCTCTCGGACTAGCCGAAGCACAGATACGCAGTATTTT
CDR3 protein: CASSSRTSRSTDTQYF
J gene: TRBJ2-3
clone size: NA
D gene: TRBD2
V gene: TRBV5-8

CDR3 DNA: TGCGCCAGCAGCCCAACCCTAGGGACTAGCGGGGGGGCCGGTGAGCAGTTCTTC
CDR3 protein: CASSPTLGTSGGAGEQFF
J gene: TRBJ2-1
clone size: few
D gene: TRBD2
V gene: TRBV5-1

CDR3 DNA: TGTGCCAGCAGCCAAGGAGTAGGGGGGTTGCGGGACAATGAGCAGTTCTTC
CDR3 protein: CASSQGVGGLRDNEQFF
J gene: TRBJ2-1
clone size: few
D gene: NA
V gene: TRBV4-2

CDR3 DNA: TGCAGTTGTCCGGGACAGCGGGTAGGTGAGCAGTTCTTC
CDR3 protein: CSCPGQRVGEQFF
J gene: TRBJ2-1
clone size: NA
D gene: NA
V gene: TRBV20-1

CDR3 DNA: TGCGCCAGCAAGTCAGGGGGAGGCACAGATACGCAGTATTTT
CDR3 protein: CASKSGGGTDTQYF
J gene: TRBJ2-3
clone size: NA
D gene: TRBD1
V gene: TRBV5-1

CDR3 DNA: TGTGCCAGCAGCTTAGGCCACGATTCACCCCTCCACTTT
CDR3 protein: CASSLGHDSPLHF
J gene: TRBJ1-6
clone size: NA
D gene: NA
V gene: TRBV7-8

CDR3 DNA: TGCGCCAGCAGCTCCCAAGGGACACCTAGCACAGATACGCAGTATTTT
CDR3 protein: CASSSQGTPSTDTQYF
J gene: TRBJ2-3
clone size: NA
D gene: NA
V gene: TRBV4-1

CDR3 DNA: TGTGCCAGTAGAGAAGGGGACTCACTCCAAGAGACCCAGTACTTC
CDR3 protein: CASREGDSLQETQYF
J gene: TRBJ2-5
clone size: NA
D gene: NA
V gene: TRBV6-1

CDR3 DNA: TGTGCCTGGAGTGCACGGTTCAGGCCCGGCTATGGCTACACCTTC
CDR3 protein: CAWSARFRPGYGYTF
J gene: TRBJ1-2
clone size: NA
D gene: NA
V gene: TRBV30

CDR3 DNA: TGTGTCACCGGGCGGAGTACGAACACTGAAGCTTTCTTT
CDR3 protein: CVTGRSTNTEAFF
J gene: TRBJ1-1
clone size: few
D gene: NA
V gene: TRBV27

CDR3 DNA: TGTGCCAGCAGTTACAGCACAGGGAAGGTGTACGAGCAGTACTTC
CDR3 protein: CASSYSTGKVYEQYF
J gene: TRBJ2-7
clone size: few
D gene: NA
V gene: TRBV6-5

CDR3 DNA: TGTGCCAGCAGCTTGGACCGGACAGCCTATAATTCACCCCTCCACTTT
CDR3 protein: CASSLDRTAYNSPLHF
J gene: TRBJ1-6
clone size: few
D gene: NA
V gene: TRBV5-6

CDR3 DNA: TGTGCCAGCAGTTCGATGAGGGGGCGAGCTAACTATGGCTACACCTTC
CDR3 protein: CASSSMRGRANYGYTF
J gene: TRBJ1-2
clone size: NA
D gene: TRBD1
V gene: TRBV27

CDR3 DNA: TGCGCCAGCAGTCCTGGACCGTCTTACTCTGGCACAGATACGCAGTATTTT
CDR3 protein: CASSPGPSYSGTDTQYF
J gene: TRBJ2-3
clone size: few
D gene: NA
V gene: TRBV5-1

CDR3 DNA: TGTGCCTGGAGTGTATCTGCGGGCACAGATACGCAGTATTTT
CDR3 protein: CAWSVSAGTDTQYF
J gene: TRBJ2-3
clone size: NA
D gene: NA
V gene: TRBV30

CDR3 DNA: TGTGCCAGCAGCGTAATGGGGTCGGGGGAGCAGTACTTC
CDR3 protein: CASSVMGSGEQYF
J gene: TRBJ2-7
clone size: NA
D gene: NA
V gene: TRBV9

CDR3 DNA: TGTGCCACCAGTGTTGACAGGGGGACAGATACGCAGTATTTT
CDR3 protein: CATSVDRGTDTQYF
J gene: TRBJ2-3
clone size: NA
D gene: TRBD1
V gene: TRBV24-1

CDR3 DNA: TGTGCCAGCAGTGAACAGGCAGGGGCCAACGTCCTGACTTTC
CDR3 protein: CASSEQAGANVLTF
J gene: TRBJ2-6
clone size: NA
D gene: NA
V gene: TRBV6-1

CDR3 DNA: TGTGCCAGCAGCTCACCCTCTCATGACAGGGGCGGCACTGAAGCTTTCTTT
CDR3 protein: CASSSPSHDRGGTEAFF
J gene: TRBJ1-1
clone size: NA
D gene: TRBD1
V gene: TRBV7-9

CDR3 DNA: TGTGCCAGCAGCCAAGGACTAGCAGGCACAGATACGCAGTATTTT
CDR3 protein: CASSQGLAGTDTQYF
J gene: TRBJ2-3
clone size: many
D gene: TRBD2
V gene: TRBV4-2

CDR3 DNA: TGCAGTGCTAGAGATGCCCCTGAAGCTTTCTTT
CDR3 protein: CSARDAPEAFF
J gene: TRBJ1-1
clone size: NA
D gene: NA
V gene: TRBV20-1

CDR3 DNA: TGTGCCAGCAGCACAGGGGCCAGGTCCTTCACAGATACGCAGTATTTT
CDR3 protein: CASSTGARSFTDTQYF
J gene: TRBJ2-3
clone size: few
D gene: TRBD1
V gene: TRBV11-2

CDR3 DNA: TGCGCCAGCAGCTTGGCTATTCCGACTAACTATGGCTACACCTTC
CDR3 protein: CASSLAIPTNYGYTF
J gene: TRBJ1-2
clone size: few
D gene: NA
V gene: TRBV5-1

CDR3 DNA: TGTGCCAGCAGTGCGCTCAGGGGAGTGGCGGGTGAAGCTTTCTTT
CDR3 protein: CASSALRGVAGEAFF
J gene: TRBJ1-1
clone size: NA
D gene: NA
V gene: TRBV6-2/TRBV6-3

CDR3 DNA: TGCAGTGCTAGAGCAGGGGAAAGGAACGAGCAGTACTTC
CDR3 protein: CSARAGERNEQYF
J gene: TRBJ2-7
clone size: NA
D gene: NA
V gene: TRBV20-1

CDR3 DNA: TGTGCCAGTAGTATAGCGGGAGGCTACAATGAGCAGTACTTC
CDR3 protein: CASSIAGGYNEQYF
J gene: TRBJ2-7
clone size: NA
D gene: TRBD2
V gene: TRBV19

CDR3 DNA: TGTGCCAGCAGCTTAGGGGGGGGCTCGCCCCAGCATTTT
CDR3 protein: CASSLGGGSPQHF
J gene: TRBJ1-5
clone size: NA
D gene: NA
V gene: TRBV11-2

CDR3 DNA: TGTGCCATCAGTGAGTCGCACGGGGCCAATCAGCCCCAGCATTTT
CDR3 protein: CAISESHGANQPQHF
J gene: TRBJ1-5
clone size: NA
D gene: NA
V gene: TRBV10-3

CDR3 DNA: TGTGCCAGCAGCAGACCGGGACTAGCGGACGACAATGAGCAGTTCTTC
CDR3 protein: CASSRPGLADDNEQFF
J gene: TRBJ2-1
clone size: NA
D gene: TRBD2
V gene: TRBV3-1

CDR3 DNA: TGCGCCAGCAGCTTGGGGCCAGGGGAGGTGAACACTGAAGCTTTCTTT
CDR3 protein: CASSLGPGEVNTEAFF
J gene: TRBJ1-1
clone size: NA
D gene: NA
V gene: TRBV5-1

CDR3 DNA: TGTGCTAGTGGTTTGGTACCAGGTGTCTCTGGGGCCAACGTCCTGACTTTC
CDR3 protein: CASGLVPGVSGANVLTF
J gene: TRBJ2-6
clone size: NA
D gene: NA
V gene: TRBV12-5

CDR3 DNA: TGTGCCACCAGTGAAAATCTGGCAGGGAAAGGCTATGGCTACACCTTC
CDR3 protein: CATSENLAGKGYGYTF
J gene: TRBJ1-2
clone size: NA
D gene: NA
V gene: TRBV10-3

CDR3 DNA: TGTGCCAGCAGTGCCAGCGGGGGGGGATACTACGAGCAGTACTTC
CDR3 protein: CASSASGGGYYEQYF
J gene: TRBJ2-7
clone size: few
D gene: TRBD2
V gene: TRBV2

CDR3 DNA: TGCAGTGCTAGTCAGACAGGGGGCGCTGGCTACACCTTC
CDR3 protein: CSASQTGGAGYTF
J gene: TRBJ1-2
clone size: NA
D gene: TRBD1
V gene: TRBV20-1

CDR3 DNA: TGCGCCAGCAGCCTCCCTCCCCTAGCGGGGGGCTACAATGAGCAGTACTTC
CDR3 protein: CASSLPPLAGGYNEQYF
J gene: TRBJ2-4
clone size: NA
D gene: TRBD2
V gene: TRBV4-3